A selection of T cell receptor beta chains follows, all from one sample in a study of cytomegalovirus exposure and HLA in healthy donors. The repertoire was sequenced with immunoSEQ multiplex PCR; TCRdb's copy has only in-frame clones and lacks some. This sample has about 150,000 clones, with approximately 79% found just once. Sample: PBMCs. The receptors stem from a woman aged 30 to 39 in good health and CMV-seronegative. Each CDR3 is given without its conserved first and last residue.

j_call | v_call | cdr3_length | cdr3_aa
TRBJ2-5 | TRBV19 | 11 | ASTSGAGETQY
TRBJ1-2 | TRBV9 | 12 | ASSVGRANYGYT
TRBJ2-5 | TRBV29-1 | 13 | SVSLNRGVAETQY
TRBJ1-1 | TRBV6-5 | 12 | ASSYLTGNTEAF
TRBJ2-1 | TRBV5-1 | 16 | ASSLEGSSGSSYNEQF
TRBJ1-6 | TRBV27 | 13 | ASSYTDRGRSPLH
TRBJ2-1 | TRBV19 | 14 | ASSLRDSLSYNEQF
TRBJ2-7 | TRBV5-8 | 15 | ASSPRGGQGATYEQY
TRBJ1-5 | TRBV2 | 15 | ASSESTGGGRGQPQH
TRBJ2-7 | TRBV30 | 12 | AWSFSGGIYEQY